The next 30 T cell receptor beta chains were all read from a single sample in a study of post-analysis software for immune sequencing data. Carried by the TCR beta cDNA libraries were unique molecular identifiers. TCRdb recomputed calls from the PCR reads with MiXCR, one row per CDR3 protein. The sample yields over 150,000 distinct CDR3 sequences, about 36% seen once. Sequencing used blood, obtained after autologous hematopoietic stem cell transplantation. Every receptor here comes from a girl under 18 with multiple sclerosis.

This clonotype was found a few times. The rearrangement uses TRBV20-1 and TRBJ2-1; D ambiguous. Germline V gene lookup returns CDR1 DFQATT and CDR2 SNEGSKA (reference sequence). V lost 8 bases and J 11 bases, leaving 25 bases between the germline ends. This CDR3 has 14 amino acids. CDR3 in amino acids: CSLLYDNELRQQFF. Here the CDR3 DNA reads TGCAGTTTGTTGTACGACAATGAGCTTCGCCAGCAGTTCTTC.

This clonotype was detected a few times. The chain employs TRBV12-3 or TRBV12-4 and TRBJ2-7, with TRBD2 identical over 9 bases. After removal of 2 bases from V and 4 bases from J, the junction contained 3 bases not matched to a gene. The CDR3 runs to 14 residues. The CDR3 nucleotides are TGTGCCAGCAGTTTACTAGCGGGGTCATACGAGCAGTACTTC. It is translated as CASSLLAGSYEQYF.

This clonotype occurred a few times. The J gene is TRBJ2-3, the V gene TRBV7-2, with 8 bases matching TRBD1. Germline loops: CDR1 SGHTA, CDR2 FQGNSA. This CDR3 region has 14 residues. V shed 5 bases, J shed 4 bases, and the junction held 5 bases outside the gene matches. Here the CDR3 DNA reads TGTGCCAGCAGCCCATCCAGGGGGCCAGATACGCAGTATTTT. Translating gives CASSPSRGPDTQYF. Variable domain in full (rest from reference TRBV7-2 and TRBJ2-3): GAGVSQSPSNKVTEKGKDVELRCDPISGHTALYWYRQSLGQGLEFLIYFQGNSAPDKSGLPSDRFSAERTGGSVSTLTIQRTQQEDSAVYLCASSPSRGPDTQYFGPGTRLTVL.

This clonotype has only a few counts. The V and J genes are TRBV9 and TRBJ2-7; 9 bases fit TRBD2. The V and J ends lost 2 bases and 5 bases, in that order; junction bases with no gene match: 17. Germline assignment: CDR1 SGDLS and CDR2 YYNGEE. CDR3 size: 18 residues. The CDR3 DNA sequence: TGTGCCAGCAGCGTGGCCAGGCACAGGAAGCGGGAGGCGGACGAGCAGTACTTC. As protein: CASSVARHRKREADEQYF.

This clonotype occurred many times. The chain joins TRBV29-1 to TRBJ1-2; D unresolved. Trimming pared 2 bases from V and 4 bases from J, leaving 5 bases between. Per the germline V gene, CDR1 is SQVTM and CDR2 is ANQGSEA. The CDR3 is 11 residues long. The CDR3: CSVERVYGYTF. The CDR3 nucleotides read TGCAGCGTTGAAAGGGTCTATGGCTACACCTTC. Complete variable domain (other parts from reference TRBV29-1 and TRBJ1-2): SAVISQKPSRDICQRGTSLTIQCQVDSQVTMMFWYRQQPGQSLTLIATANQGSEATYESGFVIDKFPISRPNLTFSTLTVSNMSPEDSSIYLCSVERVYGYTFGSGTRLTVV.

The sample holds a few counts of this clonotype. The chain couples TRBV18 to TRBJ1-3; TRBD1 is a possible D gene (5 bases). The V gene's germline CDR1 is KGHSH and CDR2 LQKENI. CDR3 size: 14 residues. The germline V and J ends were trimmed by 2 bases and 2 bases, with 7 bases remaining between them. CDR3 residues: CASSPAGTGNTIYF. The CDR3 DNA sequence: TGTGCCAGCTCACCAGCAGGGACTGGAAACACCATATATTTT.

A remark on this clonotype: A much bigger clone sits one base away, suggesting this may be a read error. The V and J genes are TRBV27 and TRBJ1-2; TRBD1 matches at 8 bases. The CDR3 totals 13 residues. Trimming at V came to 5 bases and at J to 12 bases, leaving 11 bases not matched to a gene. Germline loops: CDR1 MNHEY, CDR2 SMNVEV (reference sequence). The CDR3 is CASSPQGGLGDTF. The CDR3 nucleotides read TGTGCCAGCAGTCCACAGGGGGGTTTGGGCGACACCTTC.

This CDR3 is CASSLISGRGEQFF. Here the CDR3 DNA reads TGCGCCAGCAGCTTGATTAGCGGGAGGGGGGAGCAGTTCTTC. The rearrangement joins TRBV5-1 to TRBJ2-1; 11 bases are a match to TRBD2. V gave up 1 base and J gave up 10 bases; unmatched junction bases: 4. Germline lookup yields CDR1 SGHRS and CDR2 YFSETQ. The CDR3 covers 14 residues.

The CDR3 DNA reads TGTGCCAGCAGTTCGGACAGGGTCAGCGCAGATACGCAGTATTTT. Protein sequence: CASSSDRVSADTQYF. This chain uses TRBV28 with TRBJ2-3; 8 bases map to TRBD1. Trimming at V came to 4 bases and at J to 4 bases, leaving 7 bases not matched to a gene. The CDR3 spans 15 residues. The germline V gene has CDR1 MDHEN and CDR2 SYDVKM.

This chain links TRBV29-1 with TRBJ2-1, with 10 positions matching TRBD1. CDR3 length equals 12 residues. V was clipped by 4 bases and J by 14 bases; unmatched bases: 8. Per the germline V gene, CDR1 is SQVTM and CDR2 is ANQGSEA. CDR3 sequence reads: CSVAMGGTGEFF. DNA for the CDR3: TGCAGCGTTGCGATGGGAGGGACAGGGGAGTTCTTC.

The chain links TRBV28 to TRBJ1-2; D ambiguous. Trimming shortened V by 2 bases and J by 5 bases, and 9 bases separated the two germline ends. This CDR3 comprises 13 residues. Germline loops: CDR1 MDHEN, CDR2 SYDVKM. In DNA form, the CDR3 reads TGTGCCAGCAGTTTACAGGAGATTTATGGCTACACCTTC. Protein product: CASSLQEIYGYTF.

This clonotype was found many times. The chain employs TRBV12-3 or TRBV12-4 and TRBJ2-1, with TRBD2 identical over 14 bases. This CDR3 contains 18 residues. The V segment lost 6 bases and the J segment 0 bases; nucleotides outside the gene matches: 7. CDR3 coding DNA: TGTGCCAGCAGCCGGGGACTAGCGGGAGTAAGCTCCTACAATGAGCAGTTCTTC. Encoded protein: CASSRGLAGVSSYNEQFF.

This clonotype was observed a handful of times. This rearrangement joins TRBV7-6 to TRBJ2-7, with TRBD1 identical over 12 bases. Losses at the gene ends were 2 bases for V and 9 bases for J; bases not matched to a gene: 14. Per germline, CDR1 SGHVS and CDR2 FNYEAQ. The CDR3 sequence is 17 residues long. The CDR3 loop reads CASSLTSGTGGLSGQYF. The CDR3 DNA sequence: TGTGCCAGCAGCTTAACCAGCGGGACAGGGGGCCTTAGTGGGCAGTACTTC. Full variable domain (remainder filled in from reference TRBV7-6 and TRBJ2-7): GAGVSQSPRYKVTKRGQDVALRCDPISGHVSLYWYRQALGQGPEFLTYFNYEAQQDKSGLPNDRFSAERPEGSISTLTIQRTEQRDSAMYRCASSLTSGTGGLSGQYFGPGTRLTVT.

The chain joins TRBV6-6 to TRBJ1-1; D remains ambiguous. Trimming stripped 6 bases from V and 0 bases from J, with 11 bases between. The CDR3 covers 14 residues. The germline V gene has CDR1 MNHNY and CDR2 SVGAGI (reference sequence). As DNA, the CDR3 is TGTGCCAGCAGAAGCGACTCCATGAACACTGAAGCTTTCTTT. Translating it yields CASRSDSMNTEAFF.

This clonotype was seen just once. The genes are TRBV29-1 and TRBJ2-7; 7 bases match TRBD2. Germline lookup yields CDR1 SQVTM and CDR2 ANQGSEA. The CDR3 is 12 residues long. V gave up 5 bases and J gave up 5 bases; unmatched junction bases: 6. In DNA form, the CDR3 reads TGCAGCGTTCTTCGGGGGGACCACGAGCAGTACTTC. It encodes CSVLRGDHEQYF.

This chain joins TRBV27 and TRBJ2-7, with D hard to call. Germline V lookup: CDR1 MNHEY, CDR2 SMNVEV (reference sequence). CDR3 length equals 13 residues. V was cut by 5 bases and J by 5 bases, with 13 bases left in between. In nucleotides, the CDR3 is TGTGCCAGCAGTCTGACGGGTCTCGACGAGCAGTACTTC. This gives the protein CASSLTGLDEQYF.

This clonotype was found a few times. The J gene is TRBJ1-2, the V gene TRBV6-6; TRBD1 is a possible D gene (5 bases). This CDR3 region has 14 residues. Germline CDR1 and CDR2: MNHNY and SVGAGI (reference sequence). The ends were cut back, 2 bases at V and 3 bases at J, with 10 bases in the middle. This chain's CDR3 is CASSYGRGDYGYTF. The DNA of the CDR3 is TGTGCCAGCAGTTACGGGCGAGGGGACTATGGCTACACCTTC.

CDR3 amino acids: CSARDSVAGIYEQYF. CDR3 DNA: TGCAGTGCTAGAGATTCGGTAGCGGGAATCTACGAGCAGTACTTC. The chain carries TRBV20-1 and TRBJ2-7; 8 bases match TRBD2. Trimming took 0 bases from V and 3 from J; bases not matched to a gene: 7. The CDR3 sequence is 15 residues long. Germline lookup yields CDR1 DFQATT and CDR2 SNEGSKA (reference sequence).

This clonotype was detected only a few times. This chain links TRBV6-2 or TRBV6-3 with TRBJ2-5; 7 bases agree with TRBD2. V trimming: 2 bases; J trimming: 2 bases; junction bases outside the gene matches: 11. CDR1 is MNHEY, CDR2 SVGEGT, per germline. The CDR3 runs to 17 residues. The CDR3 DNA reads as TGTGCCAGCAGTTACGCCCCAGGACTAGTCCCACAAGAGACCCAGTACTTC. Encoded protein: CASSYAPGLVPQETQYF.

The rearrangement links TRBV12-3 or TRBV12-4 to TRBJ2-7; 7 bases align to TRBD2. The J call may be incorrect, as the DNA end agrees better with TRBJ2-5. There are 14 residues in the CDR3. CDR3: CASSHGLESETQYF. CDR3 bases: TGTGCCAGCAGTCACGGACTAGAGAGTGAGACCCAGTACTTC.

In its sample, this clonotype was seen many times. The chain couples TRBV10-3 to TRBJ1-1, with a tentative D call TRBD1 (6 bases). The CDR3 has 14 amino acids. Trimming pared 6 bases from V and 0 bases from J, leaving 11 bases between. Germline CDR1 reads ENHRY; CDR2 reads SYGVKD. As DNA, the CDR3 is TGTGCCATCAGCATACAGGGTCTGAACACTGAAGCTTTCTTT. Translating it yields CAISIQGLNTEAFF.

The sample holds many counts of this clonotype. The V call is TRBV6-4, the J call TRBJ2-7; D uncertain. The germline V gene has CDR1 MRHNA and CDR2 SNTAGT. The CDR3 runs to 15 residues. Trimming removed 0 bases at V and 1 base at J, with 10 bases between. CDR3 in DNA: TGTGCCAGCAGTGACTCGAAAAGGGTTTCCTACGAGCAGTACTTC. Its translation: CASSDSKRVSYEQYF.

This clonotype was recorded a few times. The CDR3 is CASSQAVTESYEQYF. The CDR3 DNA sequence: TGTGCCAGCAGCCAAGCAGTCACAGAGTCCTACGAGCAGTACTTC. The chain joins TRBV4-2 to TRBJ2-7; D gene ambiguous. Germline V gives CDR1 LGHNA, CDR2 YNFKEQ. The CDR3 consists of 15 residues. Trimming removed 1 base at V and 1 base at J, with 11 bases between.

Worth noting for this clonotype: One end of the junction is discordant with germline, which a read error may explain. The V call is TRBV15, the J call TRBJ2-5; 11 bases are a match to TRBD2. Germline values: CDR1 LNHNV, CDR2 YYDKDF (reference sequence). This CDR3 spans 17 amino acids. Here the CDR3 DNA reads TGTGCCACCAGCCCCCCGGGGACTAGCGGTAATCTGAGAGAGCAGCACTTC. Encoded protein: CATSPPGTSGNLREQHF.

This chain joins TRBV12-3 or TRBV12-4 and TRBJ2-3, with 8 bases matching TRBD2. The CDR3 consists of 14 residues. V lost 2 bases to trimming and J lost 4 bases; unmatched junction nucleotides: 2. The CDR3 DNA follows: TGTGCCAGCAGTTTACTAGCGGGTTCAGATACGCAGTATTTT. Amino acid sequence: CASSLLAGSDTQYF.

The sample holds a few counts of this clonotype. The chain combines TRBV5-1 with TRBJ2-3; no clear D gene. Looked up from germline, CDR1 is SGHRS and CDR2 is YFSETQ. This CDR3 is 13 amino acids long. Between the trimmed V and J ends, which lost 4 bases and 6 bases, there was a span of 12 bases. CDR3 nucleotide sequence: TGCGCCAGCAGCGCACAGACTCCGGATACGCAGTATTTT. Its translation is CASSAQTPDTQYF. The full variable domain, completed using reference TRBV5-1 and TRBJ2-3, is KAGVTQTPRYLIKTRGQQVTLSCSPISGHRSVSWYQQTPGQGLQFLFEYFSETQRNKGNFPGRFSGRQFSNSRSEMNVSTLELGDSALYLCASSAQTPDTQYFGPGTRLTVL.

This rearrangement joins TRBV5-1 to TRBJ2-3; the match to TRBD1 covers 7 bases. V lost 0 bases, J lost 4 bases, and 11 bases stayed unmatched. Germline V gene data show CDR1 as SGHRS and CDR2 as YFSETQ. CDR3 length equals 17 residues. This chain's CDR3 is CASSLGGGASPPDTQYF. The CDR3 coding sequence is TGCGCCAGCAGCTTGGGAGGGGGCGCTAGCCCGCCAGATACGCAGTATTTT.

CDR3 DNA: TGTGCCAGCAGCCGTTCCGGGACTAGCGGGCCCTTGAAGAATGAGCAGTTCTTC. Translated: CASSRSGTSGPLKNEQFF. V and J are TRBV11-3 and TRBJ2-1; 12 nucleotides agree with TRBD2. This CDR3 has 18 amino acids. Per germline, CDR1 SGHNT and CDR2 YENEEA. Germline trimming cut 5 bases from V and 7 bases from J; bases unmatched to any gene: 15.

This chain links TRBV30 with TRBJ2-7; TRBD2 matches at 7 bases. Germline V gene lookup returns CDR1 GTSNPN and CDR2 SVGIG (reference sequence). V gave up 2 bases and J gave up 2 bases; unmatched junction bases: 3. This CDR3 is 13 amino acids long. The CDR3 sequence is CAWSLAGAYEQYF. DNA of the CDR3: TGTGCCTGGAGTCTGGCGGGGGCCTACGAGCAGTACTTC.

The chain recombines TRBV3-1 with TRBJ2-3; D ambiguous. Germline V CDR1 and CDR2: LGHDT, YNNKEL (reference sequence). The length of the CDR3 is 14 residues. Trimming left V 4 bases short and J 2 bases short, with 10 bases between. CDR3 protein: CASSPLGYTDTQYF. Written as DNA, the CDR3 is TGTGCCAGCAGCCCGTTGGGCTACACAGATACGCAGTATTTT.